Listed here are 19 T cell receptor beta chains from one sample, sequenced in a study of blood T cell repertoires in COVID-19. The table came from immunoSEQ multiplex PCR; TCRdb's copy has only in-frame clones and leaves some out. The sample shows hundreds of thousands of clones, around four fifths of them seen only once. Material for sequencing was PBMCs or T cells enriched from blood (not recorded which). These receptors originate from a man in his thirties or forties with acute COVID-19.

V and J are TRBV28 and TRBJ2-1; a possible D gene is TRBD1 (6 bases). V lost 2 bases, J lost 8 bases, and 19 bases lay in between. The germline V gene encodes CDR1 MDHEN and CDR2 SYDVKM. The CDR3 sequence is 16 residues long. The CDR3: CASSLVRAGAAYEQFF. Here the CDR3 DNA reads TGTGCCAGCAGTTTAGTACGGGCAGGGGCCGCGTATGAGCAGTTCTTC.

The chain is built from TRBV27 and TRBJ2-6, with D maybe TRBD1 (6 bases). CDR3 length: 16 residues. Trimming removed 8 bases from V and 4 bases from J, with 18 bases in between. Germline V lookup: CDR1 MNHEY, CDR2 SMNVEV (reference sequence). The CDR3 loop reads CASRTYTGKGANVLTF. The CDR3 region has the DNA TGTGCCAGCCGCACTTACACAGGGAAGGGGGCCAACGTCCTGACTTTC.

This chain links TRBV27 with TRBJ1-1; 7 bases map to TRBD1. The germline V gene encodes CDR1 MNHEY and CDR2 SMNVEV (reference sequence). Trimming cost V 2 bases and J 4 bases; bases outside gene matches: 4. The CDR3 is 14 residues long. CDR3 DNA: TGTGCCAGCAGTTTACCGGACAGGATCACTGAAGCTTTCTTT. It codes for CASSLPDRITEAFF.

This clone was observed a handful of times. V and J are TRBV11-3 and TRBJ2-1; D unclear. Trimming removed 0 bases at V and 0 bases at J, with 12 bases between. CDR1 is SGHNT, CDR2 YENEEA, per germline. This CDR3 is 17 amino acids long. The CDR3 here is CASSLEVYSSSYNEQFF. The CDR3 DNA follows: TGTGCCAGCAGCTTAGAGGTCTATTCGAGCTCCTACAATGAGCAGTTCTTC.

The chain employs TRBV5-5 and TRBJ2-7; possibly TRBD1 for D (6 bases). V lost 2 bases to trimming and J lost 6 bases, with 12 bases between them. This CDR3 spans 13 amino acids. CDR1 and CDR2 (germline): SGHKS, YYEKEE (reference sequence). CDR3 loop: CASSFTGMGEQYV. CDR3 in DNA: TGTGCCAGCAGCTTCACAGGGATGGGCGAGCAGTACGTC.

The genes are TRBV14 and TRBJ2-1; D is unresolved. Trimming removed 4 bases from V and 3 bases from J, with 16 bases in between. Per the germline V gene, CDR1 is SGHDN and CDR2 is FVKESK. This CDR3 has 16 residues. DNA for the CDR3: TGTGCCAGCAGCCCTCCGAGTGGAGCGCTCTACAATGAGCAGTTCTTC. This codes for CASSPPSGALYNEQFF.

The rearrangement links TRBV7-2 to TRBJ1-2; D remains ambiguous. V was clipped by 5 bases and J by 8 bases, with 12 bases between them. This CDR3 has 12 amino acids. Per the germline V gene, CDR1 is SGHTA and CDR2 is FQGNSA. DNA for the CDR3: TGTGCCAGCAGCCTCCTCTCCTACGGCTACACCTTC. Residues: CASSLLSYGYTF. Full variable domain (outside the CDR3, taken from reference TRBV7-2 and TRBJ1-2): GAGVSQSPSNKVTEKGKDVELRCDPISGHTALYWYRQSLGQGLEFLIYFQGNSAPDKSGLPSDRFSAERTGGSVSTLTIQRTQQEDSAVYLCASSLLSYGYTFGSGTRLTVV.

Details on this clone: Mismatch with germline at one junction end may stem from a read error. The genes are TRBV5-1 and TRBJ2-3; 9 bases line up with TRBD1. Germline lookup yields CDR1 SGHRS and CDR2 YFSETQ. The CDR3 runs to 12 residues. The CDR3 loop is CASSLAGQGANF. Written as DNA, the CDR3 is TGTGCCAGCAGCTTGGCGGGACAGGGCGCAAATTTT.

This clone was found a few times. This chain joins TRBV5-4 and TRBJ1-3, with TRBD1 matching over 10 bases. Trimming removed 4 bases from V and 2 bases from J; junction bases left unmatched: 3. There are 15 residues in the CDR3. Per germline, CDR1 SGHNT and CDR2 YYREEE (reference sequence). The CDR3 sequence is CASSPDRGPGNTIYF. The CDR3 region has the DNA TGTGCCAGCAGCCCCGACAGGGGGCCTGGAAACACCATATATTTT.

The V call is TRBV3-1 (or the pseudogene TRBV3-2), the J call TRBJ1-2; possibly TRBD1 for D (5 bases). The germline V gene encodes CDR1 LGHDT and CDR2 YNNKEL (reference sequence). The CDR3 extends over 16 amino acids. V dropped 3 bases and J dropped 4 bases, with 18 bases sitting between them. Here the CDR3 DNA reads TGTGCCAGCAGCCAGGGTCGATGGGGGGGAGGCTATGGCTACACCTTC. Its translation: CASSQGRWGGGYGYTF.

The rearrangement joins TRBV11-2 to TRBJ1-6, with TRBD1 identical over 7 bases. Unmatched junction bases numbered 9, after V lost 6 bases and J lost 7 bases. There are 15 residues in the CDR3. Germline CDR1 and CDR2: SGHAT and FQNNGV. The CDR3 reads CASSPSTGVNSPLHF. CDR3 in DNA: TGTGCCAGCAGTCCAAGTACAGGGGTGAATTCACCCCTCCACTTT.

This chain joins TRBV6-1 and TRBJ1-5; the match to TRBD1 covers 8 bases. Germline V gene lookup returns CDR1 MNHNS and CDR2 SASEGT. The J segment lost 1 base and the V segment lost 0 bases, leaving 8 bases of the junction unmatched. This CDR3 has 18 residues. The CDR3 region has the DNA TGTGCCAGCAGTGAAGCCGTGGCAGGGGGCTACAGCAATCAGCCCCAGCATTTT. Translation gives CASSEAVAGGYSNQPQHF.

This chain joins TRBV6-2 or TRBV6-3 and TRBJ1-1; TRBD1 might be the D (6 bases). The CDR3 contains 12 residues. V lost 2 bases to trimming and J lost 10 bases, with 11 bases between them. Germline assignment: CDR1 MNHEY and CDR2 SVGEGT. CDR3: CASSYVWDTAFF. The DNA for the CDR3 is TGTGCCAGCAGTTACGTCTGGGACACAGCTTTCTTT.

V usage is TRBV29-1 and J usage is TRBJ1-5, with D hard to call. Per germline, CDR1 SQVTM and CDR2 ANQGSEA. CDR3 size: 12 residues. With 7 bases removed from V and 3 bases from J, the gap between germline ends came to 10 bases. CDR3 nucleotide sequence: TGCAGCGCCACCGGTGTCAATCAGCCCCAGCATTTT. Amino acids: CSATGVNQPQHF.

The chain is built from TRBV11-3 and TRBJ2-3; D may match TRBD1 or TRBD2 (7 bases each). The CDR3 is 13 residues long. The V and J ends lost 10 bases and 2 bases respectively, with 13 bases between them. The V gene's germline CDR1 is SGHNT and CDR2 YENEEA. CDR3: CAIRGGITDTQYF. The DNA of the CDR3 is TGTGCCATCAGGGGGGGGATCACAGATACGCAGTATTTT.

This clone was seen once. The genes are TRBV20-1 and TRBJ2-5; D perhaps matches TRBD2 (6 bases). Trimming took off 3 bases at V and 1 base at J, with 15 bases between the two ends. This CDR3 region has 15 residues. Per germline, CDR1 DFQATT and CDR2 SNEGSKA (reference sequence). CDR3 loop: CSASNRDWIQETQYF. The DNA of the CDR3 is TGCAGTGCTAGTAACCGGGACTGGATCCAAGAGACCCAGTACTTC.

In nucleotides, the CDR3 is TGTGCCAGCAGTTCCCCGCATGGGGGGCAAGAGACCCAGTACTTC. Amino acids: CASSSPHGGQETQYF. The chain recombines TRBV6-5 with TRBJ2-5, with a weak D call TRBD2 (6 bases). From germline, CDR1 is MNHEY and CDR2 SVGAGI. The CDR3 is 15 residues long. Trimming left V 4 bases short and J 2 bases short, with 14 bases between.

This clone has a single count. The chain is built from TRBV27 and TRBJ2-4, with 7 nucleotides matching TRBD2. The CDR3 is 16 amino acids. The J segment lost 3 bases and the V segment lost 3 bases, leaving 8 bases of the junction unmatched. CDR1 and CDR2 (germline): MNHEY, SMNVEV (reference sequence). CDR3 sequence: CASSFNSGAYKNIQYF. The CDR3 region has the DNA TGTGCCAGCAGTTTTAACAGCGGGGCGTACAAAAACATTCAGTACTTC.

This rearrangement joins TRBV11-2 to TRBJ2-1; D not resolved. CDR1 is SGHAT and CDR2 is FQNNGV in the germline V gene. The CDR3 spans 15 residues. Between the trimmed V and J ends, which lost 1 base and 4 bases, there was a span of 11 bases. CDR3 in DNA: TGTGCCAGCAGCTTAGTATGGTCGCTATACAATGAGCAGTTCTTC. Encoded protein: CASSLVWSLYNEQFF.